These T cell receptor beta chains were read from a single sample in a study of cytomegalovirus exposure and HLA in healthy donors. TCRdb keeps only in-frame clones here, not all; method: immunoSEQ multiplex PCR. In the table there are 110,000 or so clones, more than 60% of which are singletons. Sequenced: PBMCs. Receptors originate from a young man in good health and CMV-seronegative. CDR3s include the opening cysteine and the closing phenylalanine or tryptophan. A D gene is named only where the DNA matches it firmly. A clone size is listed for some rows: how often the clone was seen (once, few, many), or a class if it is expanded.

TRBV7-3	TRBJ2-2	NA	NA	TGTGCCAGCAGCTTAACTAGAGTAGGAGGACGGGGGGAGCTGTTTTTT	CASSLTRVGGRGELFF
TRBV2	TRBJ1-1	TRBD1	few	TGTGCCAGCAGTGAACAGGGGGTACGGACTGAAGCTTTCTTT	CASSEQGVRTEAFF
TRBV30	TRBJ1-2	NA	NA	TGTGCCTGGAGTCGCGGGAGCTATGGCTACACCTTC	CAWSRGSYGYTF
TRBV7-2	TRBJ1-5	NA	NA	TGTGCCAGCAGCTTCGGAGAAGGTCAGCCCCAGCATTTT	CASSFGEGQPQHF
TRBV6-4	TRBJ2-1	NA	NA	TGTGTCAGCAGTGTGTCCCAGGGATCCTACAATGAGCAGTTCTTC	CVSSVSQGSYNEQFF
TRBV2	TRBJ1-1	TRBD1	few	TGTGCCAGCAGTGAGACAGGGCTCTTGAACACTGAAGCTTTCTTT	CASSETGLLNTEAFF
TRBV7-6	TRBJ1-4	NA	few	TGTGCCAGCAGCCCAAACAGGGAACTAAGGGAAAAACTGTTTTTT	CASSPNRELREKLFF
TRBV29-1	TRBJ2-1	NA	NA	TGCAGCGTTGAAACCTCGGGGGTTCTCGGGGATGAGCAGTTCTTC	CSVETSGVLGDEQFF
TRBV6-1	TRBJ1-1	TRBD1	NA	TGTGCCAGCAGCCGAAGACAGGGTCCCACTGAAGCTTTCTTT	CASSRRQGPTEAFF
TRBV30	TRBJ2-2	TRBD2	NA	TGTGCCTGGAACATTAGCGGGCGGGAAGCGGCCGGGGAGCTGTTTTTT	CAWNISGREAAGELFF
TRBV5-1	TRBJ1-1	TRBD1	NA	TGCGCCAGCAGCTGGGGGACAGAGAACACTGAAGCTTTCTTT	CASSWGTENTEAFF
TRBV18	TRBJ1-2	NA	NA	TGTGCCAGCTCACCACCGGACTTCTTTGGCTACACCTTC	CASSPPDFFGYTF
TRBV5-1	TRBJ2-7	NA	once	TGCGCCAGCAGCTTGGACACCGGGACAAGGGGTAAGGAGCAGTACTTC	CASSLDTGTRGKEQYF
TRBV28	TRBJ2-5	TRBD2	NA	TGTGCCAGCAGTTTACCCGACGGGCTAGCGGGAGAAGAGACCCAGTACTTC	CASSLPDGLAGEETQYF
TRBV5-1	TRBJ2-5	NA	NA	TGCGCCAGCAGCTTTATCACAGAAAAAGAGACCCAGTACTTC	CASSFITEKETQYF
TRBV19	TRBJ1-2	TRBD1	few	TGTGCCAGTTGGCACAGGGGAGGTAACTATGGCTACACCTTC	CASWHRGGNYGYTF
TRBV6-5	TRBJ1-1	NA	NA	TGTGCCAGCAGTACGGAGACTGAAGCTTTCTTT	CASSTETEAFF
TRBV5-4	TRBJ2-7	TRBD1	once	TGTGCCAGCAGCTCCCGGACAGGGGCCGGAGGCGAGCAGTACTTC	CASSSRTGAGGEQYF
TRBV5-5	TRBJ1-1	NA	NA	TGTGCCAGCAGCTTAAACTTAGACACTGAAGCTTTCTTT	CASSLNLDTEAFF
TRBV4-2	TRBJ2-3	NA	NA	TGTGCCAGCAGCCAAGAGAGGACGGGGAGCACAGATACGCAGTATTTT	CASSQERTGSTDTQYF
TRBV21-1	TRBJ1-6	NA	NA	TGTGCCAGCAGCACCCCAGGGGGCCCGGATAATTCACCCCTCCACTTT	CASSTPGGPDNSPLHF
TRBV5-6	TRBJ1-2	TRBD1	NA	TGTGCCAGCAGCCCAGAAGGGGGCCTCTATGGCTACACCTTC	CASSPEGGLYGYTF
TRBV5-1	TRBJ2-7	NA	few	TGCGCCAGCAGCTTGGTTGCCGGCGGAAAAGGCTCCTACGAGCAGTACTTC	CASSLVAGGKGSYEQYF
TRBV15	TRBJ2-7	TRBD1	NA	TGTGCCACCAGCAGAGATTTCGGGACAGGGAACGAGCAGTACTTC	CATSRDFGTGNEQYF
TRBV6-1	TRBJ2-7	NA	once	TGTGCCAGCGAGTCGTCAATGGCGGATGAGCAGTACTTC	CASESSMADEQYF
TRBV30	TRBJ1-4	NA	NA	TGTGCCTGGAGTGTATGGTTAGCAACTAATGAAAAACTGTTTTTT	CAWSVWLATNEKLFF
TRBV28	TRBJ2-7	TRBD1	NA	TGTGCCAGCAGCCCCCCCGGGACAGTGGCCCACGAGCAGTACTTC	CASSPPGTVAHEQYF
TRBV5-1	TRBJ2-3	TRBD1	NA	TGCGCCAGCAGCTTGGCCCAGGGGGCTAGGGATACGCAGTATTTT	CASSLAQGARDTQYF
TRBV12-5	TRBJ2-1	TRBD1	NA	TGTGCTAGTGCGGACAGGGGCGATGAGCAGTTCTTC	CASADRGDEQFF
TRBV14	TRBJ1-4	NA	NA	TGTGCCAGCAGCCAAGGACGGGGGAGGGACACCGGCGAAAAACTGTTTTTT	CASSQGRGRDTGEKLFF
TRBV19	TRBJ1-2	TRBD1	once	TGTGCCAGTACCCCGGGGGACAGTAACTATGGCTACACCTTC	CASTPGDSNYGYTF
TRBV4-3	TRBJ1-2	NA	NA	TGCGCCAGCAGCCCAGACAGGAACTCTGGCTACACCTTC	CASSPDRNSGYTF